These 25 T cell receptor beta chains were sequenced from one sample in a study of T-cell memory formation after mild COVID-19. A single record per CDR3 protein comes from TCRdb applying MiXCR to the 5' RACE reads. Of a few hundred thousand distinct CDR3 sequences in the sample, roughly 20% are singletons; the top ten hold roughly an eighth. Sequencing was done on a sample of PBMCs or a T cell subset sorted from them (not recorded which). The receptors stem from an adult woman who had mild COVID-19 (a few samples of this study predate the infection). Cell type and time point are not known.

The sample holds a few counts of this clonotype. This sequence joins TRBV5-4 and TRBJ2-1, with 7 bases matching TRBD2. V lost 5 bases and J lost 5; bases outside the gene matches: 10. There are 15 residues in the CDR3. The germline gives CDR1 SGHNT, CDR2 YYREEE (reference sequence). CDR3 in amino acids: CASSRGVADNNEQFF. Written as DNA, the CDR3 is TGTGCCAGCAGTCGGGGGGTAGCGGACAACAATGAGCAGTTCTTC.

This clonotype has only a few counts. The CDR3 coding sequence is TGCAGCGGGGGGACAAAGCTCCTCTATGGCTACACCTTC. Translation gives CSGGTKLLYGYTF. The V and J genes are TRBV29-1 and TRBJ1-2; D possibly corresponds to TRBD1 (6 bases). There are 13 residues in the CDR3. Trimming took 7 bases from V and 4 from J, leaving 16 bases between them. CDR1 SQVTM and CDR2 ANQGSEA come from the germline V gene.

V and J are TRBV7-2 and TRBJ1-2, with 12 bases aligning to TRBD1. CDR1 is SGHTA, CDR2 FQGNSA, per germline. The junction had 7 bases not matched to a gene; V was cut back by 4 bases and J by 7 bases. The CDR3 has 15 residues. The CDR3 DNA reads TGTGCCAGCAGCTCCTCGGGACAGGGGGCGGGTGGCTACACCTTC. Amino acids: CASSSSGQGAGGYTF.

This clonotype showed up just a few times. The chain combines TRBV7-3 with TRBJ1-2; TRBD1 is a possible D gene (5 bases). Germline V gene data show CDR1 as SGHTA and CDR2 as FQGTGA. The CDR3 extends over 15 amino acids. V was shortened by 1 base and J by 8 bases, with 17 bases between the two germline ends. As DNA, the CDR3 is TGTGCCAGCAGCTTAAATCCCAGGGCCGTCGAGGGCTACACCTTC. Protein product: CASSLNPRAVEGYTF.

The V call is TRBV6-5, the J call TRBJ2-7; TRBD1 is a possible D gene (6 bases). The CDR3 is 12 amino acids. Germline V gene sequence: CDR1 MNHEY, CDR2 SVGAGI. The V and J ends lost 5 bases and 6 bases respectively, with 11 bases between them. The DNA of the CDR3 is TGTGCCAGCAGTAACACAGGGTTCGAGCAGTACTTC. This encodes CASSNTGFEQYF.

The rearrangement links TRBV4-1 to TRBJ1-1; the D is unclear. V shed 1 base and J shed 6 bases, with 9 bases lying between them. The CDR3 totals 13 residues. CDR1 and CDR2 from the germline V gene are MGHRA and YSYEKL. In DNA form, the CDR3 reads TGCGCCAGCAGCCAAGCCCCCACGGCTGAAGCTTTCTTT. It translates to CASSQAPTAEAFF.

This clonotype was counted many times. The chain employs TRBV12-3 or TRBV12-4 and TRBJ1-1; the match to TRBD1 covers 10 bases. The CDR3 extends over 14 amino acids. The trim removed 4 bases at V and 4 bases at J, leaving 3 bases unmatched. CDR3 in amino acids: CASSSWTGGTEAFF. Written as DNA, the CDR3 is TGTGCCAGCAGTTCGTGGACAGGGGGCACTGAAGCTTTCTTT.

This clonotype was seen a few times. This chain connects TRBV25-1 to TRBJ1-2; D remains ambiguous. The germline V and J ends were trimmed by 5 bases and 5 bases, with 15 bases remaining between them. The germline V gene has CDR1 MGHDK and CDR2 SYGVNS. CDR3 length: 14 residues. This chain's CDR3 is CASSPLGSRYGYTF. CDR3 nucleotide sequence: TGTGCCAGCAGTCCCTTGGGGAGTCGATATGGCTACACCTTC.

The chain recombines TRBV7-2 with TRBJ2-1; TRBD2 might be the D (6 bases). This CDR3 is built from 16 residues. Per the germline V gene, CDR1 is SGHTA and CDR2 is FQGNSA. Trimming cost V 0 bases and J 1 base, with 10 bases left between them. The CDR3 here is CASSLAGGFSYNEQFF. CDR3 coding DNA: TGTGCCAGCAGCTTAGCGGGGGGTTTTTCCTACAATGAGCAGTTCTTC.

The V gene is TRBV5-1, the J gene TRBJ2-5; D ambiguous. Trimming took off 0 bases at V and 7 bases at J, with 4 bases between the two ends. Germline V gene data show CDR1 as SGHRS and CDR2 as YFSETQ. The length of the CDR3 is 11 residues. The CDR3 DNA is TGCGCCAGCAGCTTGGCCGGGACCCAGTACTTC. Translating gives CASSLAGTQYF.

For the CDR3, the DNA is TGCGCCAGCAGCCAAGAAACGGGACTAGCGGGCTACGAGCAGTACTTC. Protein product: CASSQETGLAGYEQYF. The chain carries TRBV4-1 and TRBJ2-7; TRBD2 matches at 12 bases. This CDR3 region has 16 residues. CDR1 and CDR2 (germline): MGHRA, YSYEKL. The V and J ends lost 0 bases and 3 bases, in that order; junction bases with no gene match: 3.

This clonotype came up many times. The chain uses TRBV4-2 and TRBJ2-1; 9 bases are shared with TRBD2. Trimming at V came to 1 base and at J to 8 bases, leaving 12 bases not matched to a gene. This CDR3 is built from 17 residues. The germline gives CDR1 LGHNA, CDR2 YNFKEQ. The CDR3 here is CASSQVWRQRGEDEQFF. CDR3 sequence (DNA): TGTGCCAGCAGCCAAGTCTGGCGTCAGCGGGGGGAGGATGAGCAGTTCTTC.

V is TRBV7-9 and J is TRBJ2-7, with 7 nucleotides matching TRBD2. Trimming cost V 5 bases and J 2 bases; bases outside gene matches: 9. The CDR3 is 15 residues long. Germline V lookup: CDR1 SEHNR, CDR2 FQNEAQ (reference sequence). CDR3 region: CASSKRASGAYEQYF. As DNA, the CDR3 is TGTGCCAGCAGCAAAAGGGCTAGCGGAGCCTACGAGCAGTACTTC.

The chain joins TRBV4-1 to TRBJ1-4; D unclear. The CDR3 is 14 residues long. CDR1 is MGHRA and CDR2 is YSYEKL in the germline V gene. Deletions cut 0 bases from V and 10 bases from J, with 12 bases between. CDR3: CASSQEDPSGKLFF. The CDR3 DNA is TGCGCCAGCAGCCAAGAGGATCCATCTGGAAAACTGTTTTTT.

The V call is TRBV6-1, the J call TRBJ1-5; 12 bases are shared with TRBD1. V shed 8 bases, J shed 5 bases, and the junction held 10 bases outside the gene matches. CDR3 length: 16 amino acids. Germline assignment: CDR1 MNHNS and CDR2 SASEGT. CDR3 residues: CASRTRDRGRDQPQHF. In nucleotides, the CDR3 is TGTGCCAGCCGAACCCGGGACAGGGGGCGAGATCAGCCCCAGCATTTT.

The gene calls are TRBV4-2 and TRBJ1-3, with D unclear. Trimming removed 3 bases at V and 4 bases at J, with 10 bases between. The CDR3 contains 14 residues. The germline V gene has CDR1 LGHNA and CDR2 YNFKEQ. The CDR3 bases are TGTGCCAGCAGCCAGACCCGGGGAGGAAACACCATATATTTT. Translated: CASSQTRGGNTIYF.

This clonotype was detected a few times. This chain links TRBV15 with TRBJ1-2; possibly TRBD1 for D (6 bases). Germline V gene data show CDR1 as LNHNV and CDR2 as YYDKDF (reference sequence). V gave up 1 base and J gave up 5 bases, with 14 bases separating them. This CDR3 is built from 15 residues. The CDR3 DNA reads TGTGCCACCAGCAGAGTGCGGGACACCTTATATGGCTACACCTTC. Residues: CATSRVRDTLYGYTF.

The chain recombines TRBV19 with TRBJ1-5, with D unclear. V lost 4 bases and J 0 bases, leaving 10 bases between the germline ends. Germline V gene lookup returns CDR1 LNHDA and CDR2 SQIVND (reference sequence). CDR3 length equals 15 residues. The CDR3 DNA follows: TGTGCCAGTAGTAGATCAGACGTTAGCAATCAGCCCCAGCATTTT. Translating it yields CASSRSDVSNQPQHF.

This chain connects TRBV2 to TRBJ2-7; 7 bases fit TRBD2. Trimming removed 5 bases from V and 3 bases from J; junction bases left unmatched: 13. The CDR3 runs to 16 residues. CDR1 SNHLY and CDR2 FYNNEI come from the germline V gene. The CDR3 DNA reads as TGTGCCAGCAGTCCCCCGCGGGGAGGGGCAGGCTACGAGCAGTACTTC. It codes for CASSPPRGGAGYEQYF.

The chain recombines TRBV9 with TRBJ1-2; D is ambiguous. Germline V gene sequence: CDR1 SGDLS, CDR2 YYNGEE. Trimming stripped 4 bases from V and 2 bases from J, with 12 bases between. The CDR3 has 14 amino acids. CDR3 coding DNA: TGTGCCAGCAGCCCGCAGACGGTGAACTATGGCTACACCTTC. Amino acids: CASSPQTVNYGYTF. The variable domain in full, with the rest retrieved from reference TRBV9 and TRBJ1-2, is DSGVTQTPKHLITATGQRVTLRCSPRSGDLSVYWYQQSLDQGLQFLIQYYNGEERAKGNILERFSAQQFPDLHSELNLSSLELGDSALYFCASSPQTVNYGYTFGSGTRLTVV.

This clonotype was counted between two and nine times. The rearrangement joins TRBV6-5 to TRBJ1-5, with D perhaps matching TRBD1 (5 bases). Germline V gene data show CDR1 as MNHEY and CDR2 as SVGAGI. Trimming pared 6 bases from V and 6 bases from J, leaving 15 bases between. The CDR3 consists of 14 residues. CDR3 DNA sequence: TGTGCCAGCAGCGGCGCGGGACCATTTCAGCCCCAGCATTTT. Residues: CASSGAGPFQPQHF.

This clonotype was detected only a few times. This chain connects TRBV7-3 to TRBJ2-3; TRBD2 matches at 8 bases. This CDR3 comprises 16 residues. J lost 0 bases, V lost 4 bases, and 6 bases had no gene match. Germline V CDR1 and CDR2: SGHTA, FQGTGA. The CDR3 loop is CASSSIAGPSTDTQYF. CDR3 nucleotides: TGTGCCAGCAGCTCGATAGCGGGACCTAGCACAGATACGCAGTATTTT.

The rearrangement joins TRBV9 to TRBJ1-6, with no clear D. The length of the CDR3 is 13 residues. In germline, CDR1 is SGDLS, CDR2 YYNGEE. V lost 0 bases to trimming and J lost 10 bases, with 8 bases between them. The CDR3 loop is CASSVGTGSPLHF. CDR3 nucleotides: TGTGCCAGCAGCGTAGGAACTGGGTCACCCCTCCACTTT.

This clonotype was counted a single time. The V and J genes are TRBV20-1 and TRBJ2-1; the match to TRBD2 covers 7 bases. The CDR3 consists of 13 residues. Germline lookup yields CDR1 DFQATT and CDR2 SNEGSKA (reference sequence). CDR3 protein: CSWELADYNEQFF. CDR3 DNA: TGCAGCTGGGAGCTAGCGGACTACAATGAGCAGTTCTTC.

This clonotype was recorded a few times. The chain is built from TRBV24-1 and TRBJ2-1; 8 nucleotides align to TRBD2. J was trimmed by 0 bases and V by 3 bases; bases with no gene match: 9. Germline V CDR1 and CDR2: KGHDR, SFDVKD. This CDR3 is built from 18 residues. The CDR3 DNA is TGTGCCACCAGTGATCCCAGGACTAGCACGAGCTCCTACAATGAGCAGTTCTTC. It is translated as CATSDPRTSTSSYNEQFF.